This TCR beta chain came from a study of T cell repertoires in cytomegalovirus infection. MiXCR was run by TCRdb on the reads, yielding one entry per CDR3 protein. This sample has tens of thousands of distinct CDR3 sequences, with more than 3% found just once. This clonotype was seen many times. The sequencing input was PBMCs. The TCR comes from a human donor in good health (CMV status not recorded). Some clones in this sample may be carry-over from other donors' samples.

CDR3 sequence reads: CASSFSGTPGTGELFF. In nucleotides, the CDR3 is TGTGCCAGCAGCTTTTCAGGGACACCGGGCACCGGGGAGCTGTTTTTT. The genes are TRBV7-3 and TRBJ2-2; D is possibly TRBD1 (6 bases). This CDR3 comprises 16 residues. Deletions cut 3 bases from V and 4 bases from J, with 15 bases between. CDR1 and CDR2 (germline): SGHTA, FQGTGA.